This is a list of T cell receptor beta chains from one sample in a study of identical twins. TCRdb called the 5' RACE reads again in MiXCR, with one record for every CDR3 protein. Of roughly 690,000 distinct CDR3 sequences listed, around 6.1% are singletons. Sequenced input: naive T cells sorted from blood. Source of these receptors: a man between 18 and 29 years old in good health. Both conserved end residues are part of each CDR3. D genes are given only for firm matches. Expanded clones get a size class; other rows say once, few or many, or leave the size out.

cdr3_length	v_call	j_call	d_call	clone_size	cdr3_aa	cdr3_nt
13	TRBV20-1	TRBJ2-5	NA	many	CSARWFQQETQYF	TGCAGTGCTAGATGGTTCCAACAAGAGACCCAGTACTTC
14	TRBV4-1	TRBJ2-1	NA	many	CASSSAVPYNEQFF	TGCGCCAGCAGCTCAGCGGTACCTTACAATGAGCAGTTCTTC
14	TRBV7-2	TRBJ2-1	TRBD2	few	CASKPSGSYNEQFF	TGTGCCAGCAAGCCTAGCGGGAGCTACAATGAGCAGTTCTTC
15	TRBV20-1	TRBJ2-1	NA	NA	CSARASRGAYNEQFF	TGCAGTGCTAGAGCATCGAGGGGCGCCTACAATGAGCAGTTCTTC
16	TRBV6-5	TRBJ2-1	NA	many	CASSYSGPSSYNEQFF	TGTGCCAGCAGTTACTCGGGCCCTAGCTCCTACAATGAGCAGTTCTTC
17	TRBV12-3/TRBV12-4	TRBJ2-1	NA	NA	CASSSLQESSSYNEQFF	TGTGCCAGCAGTTCCCTCCAGGAGTCGAGCTCCTACAATGAGCAGTTCTTC
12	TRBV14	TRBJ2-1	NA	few	CASSLPPVEQFF	TGTGCCAGCAGCCTACCACCGGTCGAGCAGTTCTTC
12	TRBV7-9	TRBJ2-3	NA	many	CASSLETDTQYF	TGTGCCAGCAGTTTGGAGACAGATACGCAGTATTTT
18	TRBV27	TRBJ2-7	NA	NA	CASSLRPTAGEGSYEQYF	TGTGCCAGCAGTTTAAGACCCACCGCAGGGGAGGGCTCCTACGAGCAGTACTTC
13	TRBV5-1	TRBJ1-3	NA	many	CASRRDSGNTIYF	TGCGCCAGCAGAAGGGACTCTGGAAACACCATATATTTT
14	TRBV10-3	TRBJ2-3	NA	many	CAISEEGVTDTQYF	TGTGCCATCAGTGAAGAAGGGGTGACAGATACGCAGTATTTT
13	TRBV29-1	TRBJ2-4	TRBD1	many	CSVERDRGGIQYF	TGCAGCGTTGAACGGGACAGGGGAGGCATTCAGTACTTC
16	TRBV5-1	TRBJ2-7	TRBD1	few	CASSYSGDRERDEQYF	TGCGCCAGCAGCTATTCCGGGGACAGGGAACGAGACGAGCAGTACTTC
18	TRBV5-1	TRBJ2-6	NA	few	CASKGQGQRFSGANVLTF	TGCGCCAGCAAAGGCCAGGGGCAGCGGTTTTCTGGGGCCAACGTCCTGACTTTC
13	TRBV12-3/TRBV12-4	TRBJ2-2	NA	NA	CASSKLDPRELFF	TGTGCCAGCAGTAAACTTGACCCACGGGAGCTGTTTTTT
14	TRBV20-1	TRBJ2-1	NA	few	CSASPRGGGNEQFF	TGCAGTGCTAGCCCGAGGGGAGGGGGCAATGAGCAGTTCTTC
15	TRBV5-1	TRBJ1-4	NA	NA	CASSLGQGRAEKLFF	TGCGCCAGCAGCTTGGGTCAGGGGCGGGCTGAAAAACTGTTTTTT
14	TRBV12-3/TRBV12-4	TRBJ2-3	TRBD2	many	CASSPLGGRDTQYF	TGTGCCAGCAGCCCGCTGGGCGGGAGGGATACGCAGTATTTT
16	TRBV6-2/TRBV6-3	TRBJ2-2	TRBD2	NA	CASSYSSGSGTGELFF	TGTGCCAGCAGTTACTCCAGCGGGAGCGGGACCGGGGAGCTGTTTTTT
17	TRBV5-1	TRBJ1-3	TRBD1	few	CASSLAGQAGSGNTIYF	TGCGCCAGCAGCTTGGCCGGACAGGCCGGCTCTGGAAACACCATATATTTT
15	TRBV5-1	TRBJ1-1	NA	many	CASSLDSALGTEAFF	TGCGCCAGCAGCTTGGATAGCGCCCTGGGAACTGAAGCTTTCTTT
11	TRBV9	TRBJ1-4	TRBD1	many	CASRAGGKLFF	TGTGCCAGCAGAGCAGGGGGTAAGCTGTTTTTT
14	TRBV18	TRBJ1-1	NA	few	CASSARRSNTEAFF	TGTGCCAGCTCGGCTCGCCGTTCGAACACTGAAGCTTTCTTT
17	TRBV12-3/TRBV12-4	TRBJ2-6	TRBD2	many	CASSTGGSPSGANVLTF	TGTGCCAGCAGCACCGGGGGGTCTCCCTCTGGGGCCAACGTCCTGACTTTC
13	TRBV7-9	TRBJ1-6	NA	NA	CASSPEGDSPLHF	TGTGCCAGCAGCCCCGAGGGAGATTCACCCCTCCACTTT
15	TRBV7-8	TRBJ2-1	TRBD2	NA	CATCPTSGNYNEQFF	TGTGCCACCTGCCCCACTAGCGGGAACTACAATGAGCAGTTCTTC
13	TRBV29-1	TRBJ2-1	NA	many	CSVESEGGNEQFF	TGCAGCGTTGAAAGTGAAGGTGGGAATGAGCAGTTCTTC
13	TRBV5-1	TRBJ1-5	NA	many	CASSLGQAQPQHF	TGCGCCAGCAGCTTGGGACAAGCTCAGCCCCAGCATTTT
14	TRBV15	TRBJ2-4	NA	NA	CATSRDRGGVIQYF	TGTGCCACCAGCAGAGATCGAGGGGGAGTCATTCAGTACTTC
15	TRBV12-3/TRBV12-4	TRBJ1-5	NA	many	CASRFSGTSPQPQHF	TGTGCCAGCAGATTTTCCGGGACATCCCCCCAGCCCCAGCATTTT
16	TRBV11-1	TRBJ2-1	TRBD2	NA	CASSPTRLAGRNEQFF	TGTGCCAGCAGCCCGACGCGACTAGCGGGAAGGAATGAGCAGTTCTTC
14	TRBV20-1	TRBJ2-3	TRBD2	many	CSASRGGGTDTQYF	TGCAGTGCTAGCCGGGGCGGGGGGACAGATACGCAGTATTTT
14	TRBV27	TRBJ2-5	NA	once	CASSLYGRVETQYF	TGTGCCAGCAGTTTATACGGGAGAGTAGAGACCCAGTACTTC
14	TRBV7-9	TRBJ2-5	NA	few	CASSGGALGETQYF	TGTGCCAGCAGCGGAGGGGCCCTGGGGGAGACCCAGTACTTC
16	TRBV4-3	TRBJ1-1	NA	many	CASSQETGKVNTEAFF	TGCGCCAGCAGCCAAGAAACAGGGAAAGTGAACACTGAAGCTTTCTTT
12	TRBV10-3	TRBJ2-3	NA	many	CAIMGETDTQYF	TGTGCCATCATGGGGGAGACAGATACGCAGTATTTT
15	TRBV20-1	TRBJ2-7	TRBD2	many	CSARVGLAENYEQYF	TGCAGTGCTAGAGTAGGGCTAGCGGAGAACTACGAGCAGTACTTC
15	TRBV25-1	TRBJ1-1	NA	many	CASSTPGLLNTEAFF	TGTGCCAGCAGTACCCCCGGGTTGCTGAACACTGAAGCTTTCTTT
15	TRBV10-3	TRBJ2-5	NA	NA	CAISAGGGDGETQYF	TGTGCCATCAGTGCCGGTGGGGGCGACGGAGAGACCCAGTACTTC
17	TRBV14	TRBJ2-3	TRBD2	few	CASSQDWSGVSTDTQYF	TGTGCCAGCAGCCAAGATTGGAGCGGGGTTAGCACAGATACGCAGTATTTT
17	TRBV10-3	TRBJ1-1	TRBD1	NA	CAISERDRPPLDTEAFF	TGTGCCATCAGTGAGCGGGACAGGCCCCCTCTCGACACTGAAGCTTTCTTT
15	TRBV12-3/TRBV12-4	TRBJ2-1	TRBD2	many	CASTLAGGVGDEQFF	TGTGCCAGCACCCTAGCGGGGGGTGTAGGCGATGAGCAGTTCTTC
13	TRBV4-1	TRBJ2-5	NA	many	CASSQGIQETQYF	TGCGCCAGCAGCCAAGGAATTCAAGAGACCCAGTACTTC
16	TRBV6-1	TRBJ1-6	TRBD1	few	CASSEVSGGINSPLHF	TGTGCCAGCAGTGAAGTGTCAGGGGGAATTAATTCACCCCTCCACTTT
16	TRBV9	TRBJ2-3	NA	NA	CASSERGGGRPDTQYF	TGTGCCAGCAGCGAGAGAGGGGGGGGGCGGCCAGATACGCAGTATTTT